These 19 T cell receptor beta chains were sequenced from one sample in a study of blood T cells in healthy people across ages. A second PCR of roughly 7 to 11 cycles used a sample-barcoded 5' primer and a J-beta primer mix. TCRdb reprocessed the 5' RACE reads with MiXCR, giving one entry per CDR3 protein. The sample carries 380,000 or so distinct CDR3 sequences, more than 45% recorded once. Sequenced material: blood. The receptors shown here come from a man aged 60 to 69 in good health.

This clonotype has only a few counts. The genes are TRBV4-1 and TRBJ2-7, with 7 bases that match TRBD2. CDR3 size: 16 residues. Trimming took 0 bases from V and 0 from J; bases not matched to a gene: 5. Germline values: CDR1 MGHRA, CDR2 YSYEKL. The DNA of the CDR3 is TGCGCCAGCAGCCAAGATCGAAGCGGGATCTCCTACGAGCAGTACTTC. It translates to CASSQDRSGISYEQYF.

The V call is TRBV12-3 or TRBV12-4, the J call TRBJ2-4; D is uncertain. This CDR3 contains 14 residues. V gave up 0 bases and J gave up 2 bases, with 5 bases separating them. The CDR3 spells CASSLAVTKNIQYF. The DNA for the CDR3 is TGTGCCAGCAGTTTAGCAGTTACCAAAAACATTCAGTACTTC.

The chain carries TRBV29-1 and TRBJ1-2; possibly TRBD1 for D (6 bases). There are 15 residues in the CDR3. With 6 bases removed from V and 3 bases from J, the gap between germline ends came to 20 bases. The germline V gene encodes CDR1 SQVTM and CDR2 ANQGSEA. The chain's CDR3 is CSVPLDRSSDYGYTF. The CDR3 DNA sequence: TGCAGCGTCCCCCTAGACAGGTCATCAGACTATGGCTACACCTTC.

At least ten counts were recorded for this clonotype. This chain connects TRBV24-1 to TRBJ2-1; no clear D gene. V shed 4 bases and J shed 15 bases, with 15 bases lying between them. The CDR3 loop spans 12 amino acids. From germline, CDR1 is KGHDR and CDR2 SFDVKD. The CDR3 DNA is TGTGCCACCAGTGAGACCTCTCTTCCGCGGTTCTTC. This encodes CATSETSLPRFF.

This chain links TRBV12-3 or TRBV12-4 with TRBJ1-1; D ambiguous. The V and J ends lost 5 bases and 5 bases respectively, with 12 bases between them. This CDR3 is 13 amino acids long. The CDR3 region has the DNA TGTGCCAGCAGTGTGGAGGGTCTAACTGAAGCTTTCTTT. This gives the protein CASSVEGLTEAFF.

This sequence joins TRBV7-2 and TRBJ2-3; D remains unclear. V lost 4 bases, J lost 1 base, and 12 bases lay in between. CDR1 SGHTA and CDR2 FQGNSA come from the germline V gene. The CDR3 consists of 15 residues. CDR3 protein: CASSSALGGTDTQYF. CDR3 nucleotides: TGTGCCAGCAGCTCAGCCCTTGGCGGCACAGATACGCAGTATTTT.

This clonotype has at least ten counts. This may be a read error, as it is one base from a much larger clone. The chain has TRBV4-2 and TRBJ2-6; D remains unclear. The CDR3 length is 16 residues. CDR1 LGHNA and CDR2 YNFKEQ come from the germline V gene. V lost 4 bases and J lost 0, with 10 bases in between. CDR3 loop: CASSRAASSGANVLTF. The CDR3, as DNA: TGTGCCAGCAGCCGGGCAGCTAGCTCTGGGGCCAACGTCCTGACTTTC.

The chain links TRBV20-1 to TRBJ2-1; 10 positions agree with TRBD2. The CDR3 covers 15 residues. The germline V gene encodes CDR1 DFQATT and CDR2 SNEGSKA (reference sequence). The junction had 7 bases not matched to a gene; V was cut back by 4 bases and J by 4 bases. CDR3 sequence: CSAIGAGGPYNEQFF. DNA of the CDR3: TGCAGTGCTATAGGAGCGGGAGGGCCGTACAATGAGCAGTTCTTC.

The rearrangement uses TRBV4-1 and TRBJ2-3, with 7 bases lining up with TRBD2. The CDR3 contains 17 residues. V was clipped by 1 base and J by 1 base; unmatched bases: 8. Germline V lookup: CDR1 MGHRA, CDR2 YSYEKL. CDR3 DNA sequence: TGCGCCAGCAGCCAAGGGGCCCCTGGGGGGGGCACAGATACGCAGTATTTT. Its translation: CASSQGAPGGGTDTQYF.

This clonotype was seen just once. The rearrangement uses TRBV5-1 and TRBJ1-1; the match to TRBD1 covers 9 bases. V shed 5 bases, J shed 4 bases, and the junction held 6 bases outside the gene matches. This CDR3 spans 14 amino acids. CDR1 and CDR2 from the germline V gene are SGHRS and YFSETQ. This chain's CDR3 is CASSPWTGATEAFF. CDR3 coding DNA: TGCGCCAGCAGTCCTTGGACAGGGGCCACTGAAGCTTTCTTT.

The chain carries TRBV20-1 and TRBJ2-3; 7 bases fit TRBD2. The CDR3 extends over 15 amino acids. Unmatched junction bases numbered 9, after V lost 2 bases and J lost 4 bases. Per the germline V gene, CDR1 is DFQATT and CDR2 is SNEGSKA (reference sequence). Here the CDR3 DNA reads TGCAGTGCTAGACCTAAGCGGGCGGGGGCAGATACGCAGTATTTT. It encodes CSARPKRAGADTQYF.

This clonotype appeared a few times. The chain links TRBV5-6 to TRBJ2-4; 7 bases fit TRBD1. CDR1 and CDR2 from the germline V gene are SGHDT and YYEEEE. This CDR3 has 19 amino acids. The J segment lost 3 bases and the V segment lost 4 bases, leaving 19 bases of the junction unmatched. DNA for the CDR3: TGTGCCAGCAGCCGTTACCAACAATCCGACAGGGTGGACAAAAACATTCAGTACTTC. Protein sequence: CASSRYQQSDRVDKNIQYF.

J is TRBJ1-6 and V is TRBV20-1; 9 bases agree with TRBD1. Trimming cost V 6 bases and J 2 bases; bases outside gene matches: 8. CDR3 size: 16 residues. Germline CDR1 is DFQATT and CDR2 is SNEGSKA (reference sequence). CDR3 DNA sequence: TGCAGTGCGGAAGGACAGGGGACCCCCTATAATTCACCCCTCCACTTT. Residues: CSAEGQGTPYNSPLHF.

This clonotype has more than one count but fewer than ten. This CDR3 reads CASSSGLAETDTQYF. The CDR3 DNA follows: TGTGCCAGCAGCTCCGGACTAGCGGAAACAGATACGCAGTATTTT. The rearrangement links TRBV4-2 to TRBJ2-3; 10 bases align to TRBD2. The CDR3 spans 15 residues. The germline gives CDR1 LGHNA, CDR2 YNFKEQ. V shed 5 bases, J shed 3 bases, and the junction held 5 bases outside the gene matches.

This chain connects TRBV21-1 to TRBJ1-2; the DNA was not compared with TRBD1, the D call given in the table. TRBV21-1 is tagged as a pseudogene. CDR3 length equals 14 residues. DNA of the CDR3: TGTGCCAGCAGCAAAGTCCGGGGGAACTATGGCTACACCTTC. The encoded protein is CASSKVRGNYGYTF.

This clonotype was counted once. CDR3: CASSFEGAHNNEQFF. CDR3 in DNA: TGTGCCAGCAGCTTTGAGGGGGCGCATAACAATGAGCAGTTCTTC. The V and J genes are TRBV7-9 and TRBJ2-1, with TRBD1 identical over 7 bases. V shed 3 bases, J shed 5 bases, and the junction held 7 bases outside the gene matches. CDR1 and CDR2 (germline): SEHNR, FQNEAQ (reference sequence). This CDR3 has 15 amino acids.

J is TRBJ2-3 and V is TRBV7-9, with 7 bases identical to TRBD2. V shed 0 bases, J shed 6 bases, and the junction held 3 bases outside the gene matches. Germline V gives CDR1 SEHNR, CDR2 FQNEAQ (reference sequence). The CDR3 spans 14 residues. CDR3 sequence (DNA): TGTGCCAGCAGCTTAGCGGGAGGGATGGATACGCAGTATTTT. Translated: CASSLAGGMDTQYF.

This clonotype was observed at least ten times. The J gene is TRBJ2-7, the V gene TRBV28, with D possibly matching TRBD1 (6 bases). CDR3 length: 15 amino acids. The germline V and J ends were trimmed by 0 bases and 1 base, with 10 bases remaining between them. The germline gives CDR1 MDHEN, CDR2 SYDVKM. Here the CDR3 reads CASSLWGAGSYEQYF. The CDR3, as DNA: TGTGCCAGCAGTTTATGGGGGGCAGGATCCTACGAGCAGTACTTC. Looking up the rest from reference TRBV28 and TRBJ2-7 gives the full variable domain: DVKVTQSSRYLVKRTGEKVFLECVQDMDHENMFWYRQDPGLGLRLIYFSYDVKMKEKGDIPEGYSVSREKKERFSLILESASTNQTSMYLCASSLWGAGSYEQYFGPGTRLTVT.

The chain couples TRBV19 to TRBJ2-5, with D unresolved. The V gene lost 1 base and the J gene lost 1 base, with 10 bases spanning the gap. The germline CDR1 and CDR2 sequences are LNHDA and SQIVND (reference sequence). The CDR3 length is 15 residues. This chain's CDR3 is CASSIGGPIQETQYF. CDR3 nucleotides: TGTGCCAGTAGTATAGGCGGCCCAATCCAAGAGACCCAGTACTTC.